A single sample gave rise to the 23 T cell receptor beta chains below, sequenced in a study of radiotherapy plus CTLA-4 blockade in lung cancer. Profiling relied on immunoSEQ multiplex PCR, and the TCRdb table lists in-frame clones only, not all of them. The sample lists some 110,000 clones; approximately 90% were seen once. Material: peripheral blood, obtained from a patient treated with radiotherapy plus ipilimumab. These receptors were obtained from a human donor with non-small cell lung cancer that progressed on radiotherapy plus ipilimumab.

The CDR3 DNA reads TGTGCCAGTACGGGGGCTGGCGAGACCCAGTACTTC. Translating it yields CASTGAGETQYF. The chain combines TRBV19 with TRBJ2-5, with D possibly being TRBD1 or TRBD2 (6 bases each). V was clipped by 7 bases and J by 5 bases, with 11 bases between them. The CDR3 length is 12 residues. Germline V gene lookup returns CDR1 LNHDA and CDR2 SQIVND (reference sequence).

Here the CDR3 DNA reads TGTGCCAGCAGCGAAGGTCCGGAACGCCAGACCCAGTACTTC. Protein: CASSEGPERQTQYF. The V call is TRBV5-6, the J call TRBJ2-5; D gene unclear. The CDR3 runs 14 residues. Germline lookup yields CDR1 SGHDT and CDR2 YYEEEE. The V and J ends lost 4 bases and 6 bases respectively, with 16 bases between them.

CDR3 sequence: CASSLGAAQITGELFF. The CDR3 nucleotides are TGTGCCAGCAGCTTGGGGGCGGCGCAGATTACCGGGGAGCTGTTTTTT. The V gene is TRBV5-6, the J gene TRBJ2-2, with D hard to call. This CDR3 is built from 16 residues. Germline-derived CDR1 and CDR2 are SGHDT and YYEEEE. Trimming left V 0 bases short and J 5 bases short, with 14 bases between.

J is TRBJ2-7 and V is TRBV7-8, with 10 bases that match TRBD2. Germline V gene lookup returns CDR1 SGHVS and CDR2 FQNEAQ. CDR3 length equals 14 residues. The trim removed 5 bases at V and 2 bases at J, leaving 3 bases unmatched. CDR3 protein: CASSLGLAAYEQYF. CDR3 DNA: TGTGCCAGCAGCCTCGGACTAGCGGCCTACGAGCAGTACTTC.

The CDR3 region is CASSPGQGLTNEKLFF. The CDR3 coding sequence is TGTGCCAGCAGCCCCGGGCAGGGCTTAACTAATGAAAAACTGTTTTTT. The chain is built from TRBV9 and TRBJ1-4, with D maybe TRBD1 (5 bases). Looked up from germline, CDR1 is SGDLS and CDR2 is YYNGEE. V lost 4 bases and J lost 1, with 14 bases in between. The CDR3 is 16 residues long.

This clone was recorded once. J is TRBJ2-5 and V is TRBV7-9, with 7 bases lining up with TRBD2. There are 15 residues in the CDR3. From germline, CDR1 is SEHNR and CDR2 FQNEAQ (reference sequence). V lost 5 bases and J lost 4; bases outside the gene matches: 10. CDR3 DNA sequence: TGTGCCAGCAGCCCACTTGCGGGAGATGTAGAGACCCAGTACTTC. Residues: CASSPLAGDVETQYF.

The DNA for the CDR3 is TGCAGTGTACTACAGGACAATGAGCAGTTCTTC. This sequence encodes CSVLQDNEQFF. V is TRBV20-1 and J is TRBJ2-1, with a tentative D call TRBD1 (5 bases). Germline loops: CDR1 DFQATT, CDR2 SNEGSKA (reference sequence). V lost 7 bases and J 5 bases, leaving 9 bases between the germline ends. CDR3 length: 11 residues.

The CDR3 loop reads CASSSRDEKLFF. The CDR3 DNA follows: TGTGCCAGCAGCTCACGGGATGAAAAACTGTTTTTT. The chain combines TRBV11-3 with TRBJ1-4; D not resolved. Trimming shortened V by 4 bases and J by 6 bases, and 6 bases separated the two germline ends. CDR1 and CDR2 from the germline V gene are SGHNT and YENEEA. There are 12 residues in the CDR3.

The chain carries TRBV11-3 and TRBJ2-5; a possible D gene is TRBD2 (6 bases). Trimming stripped 2 bases from V and 5 bases from J, with 9 bases between. This CDR3 is built from 13 residues. Germline CDR1 SGHNT, CDR2 YENEEA. The CDR3 loop reads CASSLTGSETQYF. The DNA for the CDR3 is TGTGCCAGCAGCTTAACCGGGAGCGAGACCCAGTACTTC.

V and J are TRBV10-2 and TRBJ2-7; the match to TRBD2 covers 11 bases. CDR3 length equals 15 residues. The V gene's germline CDR1 is WSHSY and CDR2 SAAADI. The V and J ends lost 3 bases and 2 bases, in that order; junction bases with no gene match: 3. CDR3 sequence: CASSEPGLAAYEQYF. The CDR3 nucleotides are TGCGCCAGCAGTGAACCGGGACTAGCGGCCTACGAGCAGTACTTC.

The chain couples TRBV23-1 to TRBJ2-2; 10 positions agree with TRBD2. TRBV23-1 qualifies as an ORF whose function is uncertain. This CDR3 is built from 20 residues. Losses at the gene ends were 5 bases for V and 4 bases for J; bases not matched to a gene: 19. The CDR3 DNA sequence: TGCGCCAGCAGTACACAACTAGCGGGACGGCTTCCTGGGACCACCGGGGAGCTGTTTTTT. Translating gives CASSTQLAGRLPGTTGELFF.

The chain joins TRBV18 to TRBJ1-3; possibly TRBD1 for D (5 bases). CDR1 KGHSH and CDR2 LQKENI come from the germline V gene. V was trimmed by 2 bases and J by 2 bases, leaving 16 bases between them. The length of the CDR3 is 17 residues. This CDR3 is CASSPDTGGKTGNTIYF. CDR3 bases: TGTGCCAGCTCACCAGATACAGGTGGGAAGACTGGAAACACCATATATTTT.

The chain links TRBV11-2 to TRBJ2-1, with TRBD1 identical over 7 bases. The CDR3 totals 14 residues. V trimming: 5 bases; J trimming: 9 bases; junction bases outside the gene matches: 10. Germline-derived CDR1 and CDR2 are SGHAT and FQNNGV. CDR3 region: CASSQGVVLGEQFF. In DNA form, the CDR3 reads TGTGCCAGCAGCCAGGGGGTGGTGTTAGGTGAGCAGTTCTTC.

V and J are TRBV5-6 and TRBJ2-7; D is unresolved. The V gene's germline CDR1 is SGHDT and CDR2 YYEEEE. V was trimmed by 0 bases and J by 3 bases, leaving 7 bases between them. The CDR3 extends over 13 amino acids. This CDR3 reads CASSLGGDYEQYF. The CDR3 nucleotides read TGTGCCAGCAGCTTGGGCGGAGACTACGAGCAGTACTTC. The entire variable domain, with the rest obtained from reference TRBV5-6 and TRBJ2-7, is as follows: DAGVTQSPTHLIKTRGQQVTLRCSPKSGHDTVSWYQQALGQGPQFIFQYYEEEERQRGNFPDRFSGHQFPNYSSELNVNALLLGDSALYLCASSLGGDYEQYFGPGTRLTVT.

The rearrangement uses TRBV7-6 and TRBJ2-7; possible D gene TRBD2, 6 bases. The CDR3 has 14 residues. Between the trimmed V and J ends, which lost 0 bases and 4 bases, there was a span of 10 bases. Looked up from germline, CDR1 is SGHVS and CDR2 is FNYEAQ. The CDR3 region has the DNA TGTGCCAGCAGCTTAGCACCGGAGGGATACGAGCAGTACTTC. This codes for CASSLAPEGYEQYF.

A single count supports this clone. CDR3 DNA: TGCGCCAGCAGCTCCTTGACCGGGCAGGACGCAGATACGCAGTATTTT. It codes for CASSSLTGQDADTQYF. J is TRBJ2-3 and V is TRBV5-1; no definite D call. The CDR3 is 16 residues long. Per germline, CDR1 SGHRS and CDR2 YFSETQ. The V end was cut by 3 bases, the J end by 4 bases, with 18 bases between.

The chain couples TRBV9 to TRBJ2-5, with 8 bases that match TRBD2. Germline lookup yields CDR1 SGDLS and CDR2 YYNGEE. The CDR3 loop spans 18 amino acids. With V trimmed by 0 bases and J by 2 bases, 12 bases remained unmatched. The CDR3: CASSVGGPTSGGQETQYF. For the CDR3, the DNA is TGTGCCAGCAGCGTAGGAGGCCCCACCTCGGGAGGGCAAGAGACCCAGTACTTC.

This chain links TRBV5-1 with TRBJ2-1, with TRBD2 as a possible D gene (6 bases). V lost 0 bases, J lost 7 bases, and 8 bases lay in between. CDR3 length equals 13 residues. The germline V gene has CDR1 SGHRS and CDR2 YFSETQ. CDR3 coding DNA: TGCGCCAGCAGCTTGGCGGAGGGGAATGAGCAGTTCTTC. Protein: CASSLAEGNEQFF.

This clone was detected once. The CDR3 is CASSEARGIYEQYF. CDR3 sequence (DNA): TGTGCCAGCAGTGAAGCGAGGGGGATCTACGAGCAGTACTTC. The chain combines TRBV2 with TRBJ2-7; TRBD1 might be the D (6 bases). This CDR3 is built from 14 residues. The germline gives CDR1 SNHLY, CDR2 FYNNEI. The germline V and J ends were trimmed by 0 bases and 3 bases, with 9 bases remaining between them.

The chain employs TRBV5-1 and TRBJ2-1, with 13 nucleotides matching TRBD2. Germline CDR1 is SGHRS and CDR2 is YFSETQ. J was trimmed by 10 bases and V by 4 bases; bases with no gene match: 5. This CDR3 has 14 residues. CDR3 DNA: TGCGCCAGCAGCCCCGGACTAGCGGGAGTGGAGCAGTTCTTC. Protein product: CASSPGLAGVEQFF.

In this sample, this clone turned up once. The rearrangement uses TRBV5-5 and TRBJ2-7; 9 bases are shared with TRBD2. This CDR3 comprises 15 residues. V was pared by 0 bases and J by 3 bases, with 4 bases of the junction left unmatched. In germline, CDR1 is SGHKS, CDR2 YYEKEE (reference sequence). CDR3 bases: TGTGCCAGCAGCTTGGCAGGCGGGGGGGTCTACGAGCAGTACTTC. Translation gives CASSLAGGGVYEQYF.

This sequence joins TRBV10-3 and TRBJ2-3; a weak D match, TRBD2 (5 bases). V was cut by 7 bases and J by 2 bases, with 13 bases left in between. The CDR3 is 14 amino acids. The germline gives CDR1 ENHRY, CDR2 SYGVKD. The CDR3 DNA is TGTGCCATCAAGGACTCCCAAAACACAGATACGCAGTATTTT. It translates to CAIKDSQNTDTQYF.

This chain uses TRBV6-6 with TRBJ1-2; D ambiguous. CDR3 length: 13 residues. Trimming removed 5 bases from V and 6 bases from J, with 13 bases in between. CDR1 MNHNY and CDR2 SVGAGI come from the germline V gene (reference sequence). The CDR3 here is CASSISVSHGYTF. CDR3 bases: TGTGCCAGCAGTATCTCCGTTAGCCATGGCTACACCTTC.